These 30 T cell receptor beta chains were sequenced from one sample in a study of blood T cell repertoires in COVID-19 (dated by TCRdb to between 2020 and 2021). The library was obtained by the immunoSEQ multiplex PCR assay. TCRdb took this table from immuneACCESS and kept in-frame rearrangements with V and J called. Such tables lack part of the clones; where checked against another copy, unresolved V genes explain under half of the gap, and the rest is unexplained. Here the sample has over 300,000 clones; about 88% occur a single time. Of the sample, about 9.9% is held by the ten largest clones. The specimen was PBMCs or T cells enriched from blood (not recorded which). These receptors were taken from a woman in her thirties or forties who had recovered from COVID-19.

This sequence joins TRBV7-2 and TRBJ1-3; D gene ambiguous. Trimming took 5 bases from V and 1 from J, leaving 12 bases between them. Germline CDR1 SGHTA, CDR2 FQGNSA. This CDR3 region has 15 residues. CDR3 coding DNA: TGTGCCAGCAGCCCCACTAGGACGTCTGGAAACACCATATATTTT. It specifies CASSPTRTSGNTIYF.

This clone was detected only once. This rearrangement joins TRBV7-9 to TRBJ1-4; D is uncertain. Trimming pared 1 base from V and 3 bases from J, leaving 9 bases between. The CDR3 is 15 amino acids. CDR1 SEHNR and CDR2 FQNEAQ come from the germline V gene (reference sequence). CDR3 residues: CASSLDGRSNEKLFF. The CDR3 nucleotides are TGTGCCAGCAGCTTAGACGGCAGGTCTAATGAAAAACTGTTTTTT.

The rearrangement uses TRBV5-4 and TRBJ1-2; 10 nucleotides agree with TRBD1. Germline CDR1 reads SGHNT; CDR2 reads YYREEE (reference sequence). This CDR3 is 13 amino acids long. Trimming took 3 bases from V and 7 from J; bases not matched to a gene: 3. The CDR3 region has the DNA TGTGCCAGCAGCTCGACAGGGGGCATTGGCTACACCTTC. It codes for CASSSTGGIGYTF. The variable domain in full, completed from reference TRBV5-4 and TRBJ1-2, reads ETGVTQSPTHLIKTRGQQVTLRCSSQSGHNTVSWYQQALGQGPQFIFQYYREEENGRGNFPPRFSGLQFPNYSSELNVNALELDDSALYLCASSSTGGIGYTFGSGTRLTVV.

V is TRBV19 and J is TRBJ2-1, with D possibly being TRBD2 (5 bases). The germline V gene has CDR1 LNHDA and CDR2 SQIVND (reference sequence). The CDR3 loop spans 13 amino acids. V lost 11 bases and J 1 base, leaving 12 bases between the germline ends. The CDR3 region is CASSGVSYNEQFF. The CDR3 region has the DNA TGTGCCTCGTCCGGGGTTTCCTACAATGAGCAGTTCTTC. Combining the CDR3 with reference TRBV19 and TRBJ2-1 gives the whole variable domain DGGITQSPKYLFRKEGQNVTLSCEQNLNHDAMYWYRQDPGQGLRLIYYSQIVNDFQKGDIAEGYSVSREKKESFPLTVTSAQKNPTAFYLCASSGVSYNEQFFGPGTRLTVL.

CDR3 nucleotides: TGTGCCACCAGTGATGTACAGGGGTATAGCAATCAGCCCCAGCATTTT. Protein: CATSDVQGYSNQPQHF. V gene TRBV24-1 combines with J gene TRBJ1-5; 7 bases match TRBD1. The length of the CDR3 is 16 residues. CDR1 and CDR2 from the germline V gene are KGHDR and SFDVKD. V lost 3 bases, J lost 0 bases, and 4 bases stayed unmatched.

J is TRBJ2-2 and V is TRBV6-5; TRBD1 aligns across 8 bases. Looked up from germline, CDR1 is MNHEY and CDR2 is SVGAGI. The CDR3 has 15 amino acids. Germline trimming cut 6 bases from V and 5 bases from J; bases unmatched to any gene: 8. The CDR3 DNA reads TGTGCCAGCAGCCGCGACAGGGGCCGAACCGGGGAGCTGTTTTTT. Translating it yields CASSRDRGRTGELFF.

This clone appeared a single time. The chain carries TRBV4-3 and TRBJ1-1; unclear D gene. Germline CDR1 and CDR2: LGHNA and YSLEER. The length of the CDR3 is 16 residues. The ends were cut back, 0 bases at V and 5 bases at J, with 16 bases in the middle. DNA of the CDR3: TGCGCCAGCAGCCAAGATTTGTCGGGGATATTGACTGAAGCTTTCTTT. It encodes CASSQDLSGILTEAFF.

The rearrangement joins TRBV2 to TRBJ1-5; no clear D. Germline CDR1 is SNHLY and CDR2 is FYNNEI. This CDR3 has 15 amino acids. V lost 10 bases and J 4 bases, leaving 20 bases between the germline ends. CDR3 protein: CATTGELGLNQPQHF. CDR3 coding DNA: TGTGCCACCACCGGGGAACTCGGCCTTAATCAGCCCCAGCATTTT.

The gene calls are TRBV9 and TRBJ2-1; TRBD2 agrees at 9 bases. The CDR3 extends over 14 amino acids. The germline CDR1 and CDR2 sequences are SGDLS and YYNGEE. V lost 4 bases and J lost 8; bases outside the gene matches: 7. The CDR3 loop is CASSSLRGGYEQFF. The CDR3 DNA reads as TGTGCCAGCAGCTCCTTGCGGGGGGGCTATGAGCAGTTCTTC.

The V and J genes are TRBV5-1 and TRBJ1-3, with a possible D match to TRBD1 (6 bases). Trimming cost V 4 bases and J 2 bases, with 10 bases left between them. Germline V gene data show CDR1 as SGHRS and CDR2 as YFSETQ. CDR3 length: 14 residues. This chain's CDR3 is CASSQQGTGNTIYF. As DNA, the CDR3 is TGCGCCAGCAGCCAACAGGGAACTGGAAACACCATATATTTT.

The rearrangement uses TRBV6-6 and TRBJ1-3; the match to TRBD1 covers 10 bases. After removal of 6 bases from V and 4 bases from J, the junction contained 3 bases not matched to a gene. From germline, CDR1 is MNHNY and CDR2 SVGAGI (reference sequence). This CDR3 has 14 residues. CDR3 protein: CASRTGGQGNTIYF. CDR3 in DNA: TGTGCCAGCAGGACAGGGGGCCAAGGAAACACCATATATTTT.

This clone was recorded once. The chain combines TRBV4-3 with TRBJ2-5; TRBD2 aligns across 10 bases. Germline CDR1 LGHNA, CDR2 YSLEER. Trimming removed 4 bases from V and 2 bases from J; junction bases left unmatched: 10. The CDR3 runs 17 residues. The CDR3 region has the DNA TGCGCCAGCAGCCCCACCCCTAGCGGGAGCCTTCAAGAGACCCAGTACTTC. Translation gives CASSPTPSGSLQETQYF.

The V call is TRBV6-2 or TRBV6-3, the J call TRBJ1-1; TRBD1 is a possible D gene (5 bases). Trimming stripped 5 bases from V and 3 bases from J, with 10 bases between. This CDR3 spans 13 amino acids. The germline CDR1 and CDR2 sequences are MNHEY and SVGEGT. The CDR3 is CASSPTDYTEAFF. CDR3 bases: TGTGCCAGCAGTCCGACAGACTACACTGAAGCTTTCTTT.

As DNA, the CDR3 is TGTGCCAGCGCCGCGTTAGGGCCACAGGTTGGTACGCAGTATTTT. This translates into CASAALGPQVGTQYF. This chain uses TRBV27 with TRBJ2-3, with D possibly TRBD1 on 5 matching bases. The CDR3 covers 15 residues. Germline V gene sequence: CDR1 MNHEY, CDR2 SMNVEV (reference sequence). V gave up 8 bases and J gave up 8 bases, with 23 bases separating them.

The chain has TRBV21-1 and TRBJ2-1; no check of the table's D call, TRBD1, against the DNA was made. TRBV21-1 is shown as a pseudogene. The CDR3 runs to 16 residues. In DNA form, the CDR3 reads TGTGCCAGCAACGACGCGGGGGACAGGGGGCAAAATGAGCAGTTCTTC. Translating it yields CASNDAGDRGQNEQFF.

V and J are TRBV19 and TRBJ2-2, with D possibly matching TRBD1 (6 bases). The germline V gene encodes CDR1 LNHDA and CDR2 SQIVND (reference sequence). V was pared by 6 bases and J by 3 bases, with 11 bases between. The CDR3 covers 14 residues. The CDR3 DNA sequence: TGTGCCAGTAGGTCCGCAGGGGACACCGGGGAGCTGTTTTTT. This codes for CASRSAGDTGELFF.

CDR3 in DNA: TGTGCCAGCAGCCCGGGACTAGCGGGATTCGATGAGCAGTTCTTC. This gives the protein CASSPGLAGFDEQFF. The chain uses TRBV7-9 and TRBJ2-1; 13 nucleotides agree with TRBD2. This CDR3 comprises 15 residues. With 5 bases clipped from V and 8 bases from J, the junction kept 6 bases outside the gene matches. From germline, CDR1 is SEHNR and CDR2 FQNEAQ (reference sequence).

This sequence joins TRBV5-1 and TRBJ2-7; a possible D gene is TRBD1 (5 bases). CDR1 and CDR2 from the germline V gene are SGHRS and YFSETQ. This CDR3 region has 13 residues. Between the trimmed V and J ends, which lost 5 bases and 2 bases, there was a span of 11 bases. The CDR3 bases are TGCGCCAGCAGGGAGACAGCCACCTACGAGCAGTACTTC. This sequence encodes CASRETATYEQYF.

This clone has only one observation. The genes are TRBV7-9 and TRBJ2-5; D may be TRBD1 (6 bases). V dropped 5 bases and J dropped 3 bases, with 10 bases sitting between them. This CDR3 has 13 amino acids. From germline, CDR1 is SEHNR and CDR2 FQNEAQ (reference sequence). CDR3 nucleotide sequence: TGTGCCAGCAGCGGATACAGGGAAGAGACCCAGTACTTC. Residues: CASSGYREETQYF.

The rearrangement joins TRBV24-1 to TRBJ1-4, with a possible D match to TRBD1 (5 bases). The CDR3 consists of 15 residues. V gave up 3 bases and J gave up 7 bases, with 14 bases separating them. Germline V gene lookup returns CDR1 KGHDR and CDR2 SFDVKD. CDR3: CATSDGAGGSEKLFF. The CDR3 DNA is TGTGCCACCAGTGATGGGGCGGGGGGGTCTGAAAAACTGTTTTTT.

This chain links TRBV9 with TRBJ1-1; TRBD1 agrees at 8 bases. V was clipped by 3 bases and J by 1 base; unmatched bases: 5. Germline lookup yields CDR1 SGDLS and CDR2 YYNGEE. This CDR3 region has 15 residues. In DNA form, the CDR3 reads TGTGCCAGCAGCGCCAGGACAGGGACGAACACTGAAGCTTTCTTT. Protein sequence: CASSARTGTNTEAFF.

This clone was picked up one time. The chain uses TRBV11-3 and TRBJ2-5; TRBD1 agrees at 7 bases. The CDR3 has 13 amino acids. CDR1 is SGHNT and CDR2 is YENEEA in the germline V gene. Trimming cost V 6 bases and J 5 bases; bases outside gene matches: 6. CDR3 sequence (DNA): TGTGCCAGCAGGCCACAGGGGCCGGAGACCCAGTACTTC. Protein: CASRPQGPETQYF.

This clone was counted once. Here the CDR3 DNA reads TGTGCCAGCAGCGTGAGCCGGGACAGGGGCTACAATGAGCAGTTCTTC. It yields the protein CASSVSRDRGYNEQFF. The chain recombines TRBV9 with TRBJ2-1; TRBD1 matches 10 bases. The germline CDR1 and CDR2 sequences are SGDLS and YYNGEE. There are 16 residues in the CDR3. V lost 2 bases, J lost 3 bases, and 5 bases stayed unmatched.

The chain carries TRBV28 and TRBJ2-7; 7 bases line up with TRBD1. This CDR3 spans 16 amino acids. From germline, CDR1 is MDHEN and CDR2 SYDVKM. V was clipped by 7 bases and J by 2 bases; unmatched bases: 14. The CDR3 coding sequence is TGTGCCAGCAAAGACAGGGAACCCCTACGAGCCTACGAGCAGTACTTC. This translates into CASKDREPLRAYEQYF.

The chain uses TRBV28 and TRBJ2-7; D possibly corresponds to TRBD1 (6 bases). CDR1 and CDR2 from the germline V gene are MDHEN and SYDVKM. The CDR3 is made up of 13 amino acids. The ends were cut back, 3 bases at V and 5 bases at J, with 11 bases in the middle. CDR3 protein: CASSLIQGHEQYF. In nucleotides, the CDR3 is TGTGCCAGCAGTTTGATACAGGGCCACGAGCAGTACTTC. The variable domain in full, with the rest retrieved from reference TRBV28 and TRBJ2-7, is DVKVTQSSRYLVKRTGEKVFLECVQDMDHENMFWYRQDPGLGLRLIYFSYDVKMKEKGDIPEGYSVSREKKERFSLILESASTNQTSMYLCASSLIQGHEQYFGPGTRLTVT.

The chain has TRBV7-6 and TRBJ2-7, with 9 bases lining up with TRBD1. This CDR3 comprises 13 residues. The V and J ends lost 6 bases and 1 base, in that order; junction bases with no gene match: 1. CDR1 and CDR2 (germline): SGHVS, FNYEAQ. This CDR3 is CASRGTGSYEQYF. The DNA for the CDR3 is TGTGCCAGCAGGGGGACAGGGTCCTACGAGCAGTACTTC.

This clone was detected only once. The CDR3 DNA follows: TGTGCCAGCAGTTACCGATGGACTCTTCAGAACACCGGGGAGCTGTTTTTT. This codes for CASSYRWTLQNTGELFF. The chain is built from TRBV6-2 or TRBV6-3 and TRBJ2-2; the D gene is possibly TRBD2 (5 bases). Germline loops: CDR1 MNHEY, CDR2 SVGEGT. With 2 bases removed from V and 1 base from J, the gap between germline ends came to 14 bases. This CDR3 region has 17 residues.

The rearrangement joins TRBV7-2 to TRBJ2-7; D not certain. The germline V and J ends were trimmed by 4 bases and 0 bases, with 10 bases remaining between them. CDR1 and CDR2 (germline): SGHTA, FQGNSA. The CDR3 loop spans 14 amino acids. CDR3: CASSSRSDSYEQYF. DNA for the CDR3: TGTGCCAGCAGCTCGCGCTCCGACTCCTACGAGCAGTACTTC. Full variable domain (rest looked up from reference TRBV7-2 and TRBJ2-7): GAGVSQSPSNKVTEKGKDVELRCDPISGHTALYWYRQSLGQGLEFLIYFQGNSAPDKSGLPSDRFSAERTGGSVSTLTIQRTQQEDSAVYLCASSSRSDSYEQYFGPGTRLTVT.

The chain recombines TRBV5-1 with TRBJ2-1; no firm D call. The CDR3 has 15 amino acids. CDR1 and CDR2 (germline): SGHRS, YFSETQ. V was cut by 2 bases and J by 0 bases, with 9 bases left in between. The CDR3 region is CASSLEASSYNEQFF. The CDR3 nucleotides read TGCGCCAGCAGCTTAGAGGCTAGCTCCTACAATGAGCAGTTCTTC. The variable domain in full, completed from reference TRBV5-1 and TRBJ2-1, reads KAGVTQTPRYLIKTRGQQVTLSCSPISGHRSVSWYQQTPGQGLQFLFEYFSETQRNKGNFPGRFSGRQFSNSRSEMNVSTLELGDSALYLCASSLEASSYNEQFFGPGTRLTVL.

The chain couples TRBV11-1 to TRBJ2-1, with 7 positions matching TRBD2. The germline V gene encodes CDR1 SGHAT and CDR2 FQDESV (reference sequence). This CDR3 region has 15 residues. J gave up 10 bases and V 7 bases, and 16 bases lay outside the gene matches. CDR3 loop: CASTRHPGTIGEQFF. The CDR3 bases are TGTGCCAGCACCCGCCACCCCGGGACTATAGGGGAGCAGTTCTTC.